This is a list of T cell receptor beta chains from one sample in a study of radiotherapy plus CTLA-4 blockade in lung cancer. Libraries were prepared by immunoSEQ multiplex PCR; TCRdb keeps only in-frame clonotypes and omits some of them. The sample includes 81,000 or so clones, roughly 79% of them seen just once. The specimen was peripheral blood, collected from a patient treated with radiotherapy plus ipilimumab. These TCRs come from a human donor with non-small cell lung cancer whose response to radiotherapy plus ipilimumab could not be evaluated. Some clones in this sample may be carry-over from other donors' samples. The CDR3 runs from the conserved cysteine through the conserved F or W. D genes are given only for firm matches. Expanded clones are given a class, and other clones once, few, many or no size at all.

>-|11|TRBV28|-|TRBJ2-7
TGTGCCAGCAGCCGGTACTACGAGCAGTACTTC
CASSRYYEQYF
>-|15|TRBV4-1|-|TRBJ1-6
TGCGCCAGCAGCCAAGTTCAGGGGACCTTAGGTCCCCTCCACTTT
CASSQVQGTLGPLHF
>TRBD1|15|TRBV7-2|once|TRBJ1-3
TGTGCCAGCAGCGCCGGGACAGCGTCTGGAAACACCATATATTTT
CASSAGTASGNTIYF
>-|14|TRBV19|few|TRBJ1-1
TGTGCCAGTAGTACTGCCGGGGTGCCCAACGAAGCTTTCTTT
CASSTAGVPNEAFF
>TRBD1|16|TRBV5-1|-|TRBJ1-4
TGCGCCAGCAGCTTACAGGGGTCTAGGGGTAATGAAAAACTGTTTTTT
CASSLQGSRGNEKLFF
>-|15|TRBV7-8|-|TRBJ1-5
TGTGCCAGCAGCTTAGCTTGGAGGGGAAATCAGCCCCAGCATTTT
CASSLAWRGNQPQHF
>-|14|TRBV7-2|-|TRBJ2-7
TGTGCCAGCAGCTTACTGGCAGGTACCTACGAGCAGTACTTC
CASSLLAGTYEQYF
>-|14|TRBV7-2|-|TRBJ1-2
TGTGCCAGCAGCTTGGCACAGGCCAACTATGGCTACACCTTC
CASSLAQANYGYTF
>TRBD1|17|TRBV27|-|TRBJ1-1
TGTGCCAGCAGTCGGACAGGGAGTCTTGGCAGGAACACTGAAGCTTTCTTT
CASSRTGSLGRNTEAFF
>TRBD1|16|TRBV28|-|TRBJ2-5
TGTGCCAGCAGTTATCCGGGACAGGGGGAACAAGAGACCCAGTACTTC
CASSYPGQGEQETQYF
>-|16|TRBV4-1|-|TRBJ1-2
TGCGCCAGCAGCCCTCGTCTGGGAGGGGACTGGGGTGGCTACACCTTC
CASSPRLGGDWGGYTF
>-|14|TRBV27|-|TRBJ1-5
TGTGCCAGCAAGACTCAGGGAAGCAATCAGCCCCAGCATTTT
CASKTQGSNQPQHF
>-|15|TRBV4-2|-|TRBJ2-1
TGTGCCAGCAGCCAAGATAAAGCCTCCTACAATGAGCAGTTCTTC
CASSQDKASYNEQFF
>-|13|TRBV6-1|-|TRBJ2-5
TGTGCCAGCAGTGTGTGGGGCAGGGAGACCCAGTACTTC
CASSVWGRETQYF
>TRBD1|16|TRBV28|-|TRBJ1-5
TGTGCCAGTCGACAGGGGGGGGTTCCTAGCAATCAGCCCCAGCATTTT
CASRQGGVPSNQPQHF
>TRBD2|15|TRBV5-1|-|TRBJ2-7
TGCGCCAGCAGCTTGGATTGGGAGGGCCCCTACGAGCAGTACTTC
CASSLDWEGPYEQYF
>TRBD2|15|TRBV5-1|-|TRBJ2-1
TGCGCCAGCAGCTTTGGGACTAGCGGGGACAATGAGCAGTTCTTC
CASSFGTSGDNEQFF
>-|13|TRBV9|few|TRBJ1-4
TGTGCCAGCAGCGGGACAGTTAACGGAAAACTGTTTTTT
CASSGTVNGKLFF
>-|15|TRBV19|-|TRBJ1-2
TGTGCCAGTAGTGCTCTCAGGGAAGTTGTAGGCGGCTACACCTTC
CASSALREVVGGYTF
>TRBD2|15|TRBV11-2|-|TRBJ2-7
TGTGCCAGCAGCGGGAGACTAGCGGGGATCTACGAGCAGTACTTC
CASSGRLAGIYEQYF
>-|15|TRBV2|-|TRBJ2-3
TGTGCCAGCAATAGACAAGGAAGTAACACAGATACGCAGTATTTT
CASNRQGSNTDTQYF
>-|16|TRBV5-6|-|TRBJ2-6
TGTGCCAGCAGCTTGGGACTGCCCTCTGGGGCCAACGTCCTGACTTTC
CASSLGLPSGANVLTF
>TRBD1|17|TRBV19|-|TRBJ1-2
TGTGCCAGTAGTATCACCGCCTGGGACAGTAAGAACTATGGCTACACCTTC
CASSITAWDSKNYGYTF
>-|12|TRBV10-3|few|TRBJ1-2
TGTGCCATCAGTGACGGTGGCTATGGCTACACCTTC
CAISDGGYGYTF
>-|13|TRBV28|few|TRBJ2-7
TGTGCCAGCACCCAGGGCCCAACCTACGAGCAGTACTTC
CASTQGPTYEQYF
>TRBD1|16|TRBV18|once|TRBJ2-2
TGTGCCAGCTCACCACCGACAGGGGGGCGCACCGGGGAGCTGTTTTTT
CASSPPTGGRTGELFF
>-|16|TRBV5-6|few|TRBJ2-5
TGTGCCAGCAGTAGGGCCGGGAGCGGGCTTCAAGAGACCCAGTACTTC
CASSRAGSGLQETQYF